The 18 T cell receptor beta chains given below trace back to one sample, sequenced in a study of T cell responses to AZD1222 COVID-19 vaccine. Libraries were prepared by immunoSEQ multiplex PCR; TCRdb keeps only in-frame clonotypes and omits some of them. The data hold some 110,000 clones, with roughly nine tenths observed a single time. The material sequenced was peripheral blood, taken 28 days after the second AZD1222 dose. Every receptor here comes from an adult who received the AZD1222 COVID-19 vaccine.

The CDR3 sequence is CAISASRGDNPNTEAFF. The CDR3 nucleotides are TGTGCCATCAGTGCGTCGAGGGGCGATAACCCGAACACTGAAGCTTTCTTT. The J gene is TRBJ1-1, the V gene TRBV10-3; tentative D call: TRBD1 (5 bases). Deletions cut 4 bases from V and 1 base from J, with 19 bases between. The CDR3 is made up of 17 amino acids. CDR1 is ENHRY, CDR2 SYGVKD, per germline.

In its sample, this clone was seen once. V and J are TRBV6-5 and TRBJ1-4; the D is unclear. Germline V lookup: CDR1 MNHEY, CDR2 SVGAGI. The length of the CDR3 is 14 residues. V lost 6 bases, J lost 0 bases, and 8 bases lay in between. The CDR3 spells CASRGPATNEKLFF. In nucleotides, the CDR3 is TGTGCCAGCAGAGGGCCAGCAACTAATGAAAAACTGTTTTTT.

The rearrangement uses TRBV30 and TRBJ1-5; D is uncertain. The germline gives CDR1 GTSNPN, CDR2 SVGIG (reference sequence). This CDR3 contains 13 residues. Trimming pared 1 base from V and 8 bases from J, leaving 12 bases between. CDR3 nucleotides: TGTGCCTGGAGTGCAGATTTCTCCAAGCCCCAGCATTTT. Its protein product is CAWSADFSKPQHF.

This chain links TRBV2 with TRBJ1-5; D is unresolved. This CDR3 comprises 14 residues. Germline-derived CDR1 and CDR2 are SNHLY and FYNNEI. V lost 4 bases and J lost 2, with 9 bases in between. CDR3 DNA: TGTGCCAGCAGTGTATCCGGGGGCAATCAGCCCCAGCATTTT. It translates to CASSVSGGNQPQHF. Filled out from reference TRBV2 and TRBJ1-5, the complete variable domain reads EPEVTQTPSHQVTQMGQEVILRCVPISNHLYFYWYRQILGQKVEFLVSFYNNEISEKSEIFDDQFSVERPDGSNFTLKIRSTKLEDSAMYFCASSVSGGNQPQHFGDGTRLSIL.

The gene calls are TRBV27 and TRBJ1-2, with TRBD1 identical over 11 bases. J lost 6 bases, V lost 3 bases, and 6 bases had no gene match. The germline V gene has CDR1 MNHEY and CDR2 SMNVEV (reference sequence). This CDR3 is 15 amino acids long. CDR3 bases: TGTGCCAGCAGTTTTGGGACAGGGGGTACCCATGGCTACACCTTC. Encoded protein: CASSFGTGGTHGYTF.

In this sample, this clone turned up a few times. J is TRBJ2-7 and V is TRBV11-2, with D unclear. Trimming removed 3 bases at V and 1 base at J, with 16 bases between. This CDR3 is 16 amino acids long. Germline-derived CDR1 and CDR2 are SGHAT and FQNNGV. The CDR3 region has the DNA TGTGCCAGCAGCTTTGGGATAGGAGAGCCTTCCTACGAGCAGTACTTC. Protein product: CASSFGIGEPSYEQYF.

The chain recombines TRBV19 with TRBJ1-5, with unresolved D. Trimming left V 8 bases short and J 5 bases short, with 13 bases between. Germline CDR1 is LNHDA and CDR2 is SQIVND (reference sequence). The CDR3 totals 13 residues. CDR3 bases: TGTGCCAGTTCCCGCAGGCGGGATCAGCCCCAGCATTTT. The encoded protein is CASSRRRDQPQHF.

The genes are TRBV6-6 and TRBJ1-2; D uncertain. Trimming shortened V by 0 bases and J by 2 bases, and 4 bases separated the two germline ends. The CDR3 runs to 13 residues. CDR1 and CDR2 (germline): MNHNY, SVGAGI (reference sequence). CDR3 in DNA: TGTGCCAGCAGTTACTCAAGAAACTATGGCTACACCTTC. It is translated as CASSYSRNYGYTF.

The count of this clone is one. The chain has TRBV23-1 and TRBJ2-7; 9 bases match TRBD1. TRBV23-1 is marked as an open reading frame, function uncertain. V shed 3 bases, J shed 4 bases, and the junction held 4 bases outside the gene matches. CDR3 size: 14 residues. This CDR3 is CASSHTGGRYEQYF. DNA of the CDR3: TGCGCCAGCAGTCACACAGGGGGCAGATACGAGCAGTACTTC.

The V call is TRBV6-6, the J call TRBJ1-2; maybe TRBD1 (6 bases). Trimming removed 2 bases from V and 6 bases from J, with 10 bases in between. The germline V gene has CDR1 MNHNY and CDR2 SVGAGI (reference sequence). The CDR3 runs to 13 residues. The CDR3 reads CASSYRAGDGYTF. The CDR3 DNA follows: TGTGCCAGCAGTTACAGGGCAGGGGATGGCTACACCTTC.

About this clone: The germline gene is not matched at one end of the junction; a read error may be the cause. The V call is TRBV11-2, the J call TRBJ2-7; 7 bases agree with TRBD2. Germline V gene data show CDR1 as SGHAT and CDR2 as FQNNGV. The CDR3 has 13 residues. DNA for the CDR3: TGCGGTACTAGCGACACATCCTCCTACGAGCAGTACTTC. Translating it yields CGTSDTSSYEQYF.

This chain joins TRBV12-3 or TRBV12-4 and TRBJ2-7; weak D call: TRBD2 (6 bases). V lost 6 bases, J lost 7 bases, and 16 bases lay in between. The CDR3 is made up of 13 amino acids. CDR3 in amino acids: CASSLWGVEEQYF. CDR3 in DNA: TGTGCCAGCAGCTTATGGGGGGTGGAGGAGCAGTACTTC.

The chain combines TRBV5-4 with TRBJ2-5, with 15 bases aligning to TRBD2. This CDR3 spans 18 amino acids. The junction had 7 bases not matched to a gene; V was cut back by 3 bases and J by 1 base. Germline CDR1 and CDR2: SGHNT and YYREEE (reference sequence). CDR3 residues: CASSSWTSGRGLQETQYF. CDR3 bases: TGTGCCAGCAGCTCCTGGACTAGCGGGAGGGGCCTCCAAGAGACCCAGTACTTC.

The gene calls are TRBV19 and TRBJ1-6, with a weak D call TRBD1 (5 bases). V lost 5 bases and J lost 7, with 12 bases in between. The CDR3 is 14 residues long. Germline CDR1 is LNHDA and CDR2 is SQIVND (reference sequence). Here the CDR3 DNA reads TGTGCCAGTAGTGCAGGGATGAGGAATTCACCCCTCCACTTT. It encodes CASSAGMRNSPLHF.

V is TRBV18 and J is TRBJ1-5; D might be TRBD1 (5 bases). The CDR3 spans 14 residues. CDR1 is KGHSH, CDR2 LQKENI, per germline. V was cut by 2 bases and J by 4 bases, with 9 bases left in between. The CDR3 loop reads CASSPGGRNQPQHF. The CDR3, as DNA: TGTGCCAGCTCACCAGGGGGGAGAAATCAGCCCCAGCATTTT.

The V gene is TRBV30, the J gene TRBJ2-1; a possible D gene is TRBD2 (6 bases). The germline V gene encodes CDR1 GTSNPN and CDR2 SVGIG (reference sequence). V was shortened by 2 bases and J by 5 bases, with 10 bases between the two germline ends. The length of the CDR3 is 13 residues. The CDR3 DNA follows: TGTGCCTGGAGTTTTGGAGGGGACAATGAGCAGTTCTTC. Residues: CAWSFGGDNEQFF.

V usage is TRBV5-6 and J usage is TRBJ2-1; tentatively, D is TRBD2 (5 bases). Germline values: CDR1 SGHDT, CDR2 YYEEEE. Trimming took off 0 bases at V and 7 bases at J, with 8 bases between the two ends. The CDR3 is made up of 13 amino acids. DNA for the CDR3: TGTGCCAGCAGCTTGGAGAGCGGTAATGAGCAGTTCTTC. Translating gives CASSLESGNEQFF.

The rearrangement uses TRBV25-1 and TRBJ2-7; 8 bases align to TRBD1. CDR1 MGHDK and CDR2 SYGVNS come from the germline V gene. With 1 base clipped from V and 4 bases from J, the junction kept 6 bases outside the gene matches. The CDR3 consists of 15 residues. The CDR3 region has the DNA TGTGCCAGCAGTGAATGGACAGGGCCGAGATACGAGCAGTACTTC. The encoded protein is CASSEWTGPRYEQYF.